Shown below are 10 T cell receptor beta chains from a single sample sequenced in a study of T-cell memory formation after mild COVID-19. TCRdb independently ran MiXCR on the 5' RACE reads; one entry per CDR3 protein. The sample lists 190,000 or so distinct CDR3 sequences; about a fifth were seen once. Specimen: PBMCs or a T cell subset sorted from them (not recorded which). The receptors were sampled from an adult woman who had mild COVID-19 (a few samples of this study predate the infection). Cell type and time point are not known.

V and J are TRBV27 and TRBJ2-7, with 9 positions matching TRBD2. Germline lookup yields CDR1 MNHEY and CDR2 SMNVEV (reference sequence). The ends lost 6 bases at V and 2 bases at J; junction bases unmatched: 5. This CDR3 has 14 residues. In DNA, the CDR3 is TGTGCCAGCAGAGGGCCTAGCGGGACCTACGAGCAGTACTTC. Encoded protein: CASRGPSGTYEQYF.

This clonotype was recorded a few times. The chain is built from TRBV5-1 and TRBJ2-7, with D perhaps TRBD1 (6 bases). The CDR3 loop spans 15 amino acids. The V gene's germline CDR1 is SGHRS and CDR2 YFSETQ. The V end was cut by 0 bases, the J end by 3 bases, with 13 bases between. DNA of the CDR3: TGCGCCAGCAGCTTGGGAGCCGTGGACAGCTACGAGCAGTACTTC. It specifies CASSLGAVDSYEQYF.

This clonotype was counted only a few times. The DNA for the CDR3 is TGCGCCAGCAGCGTTGGGCGGGGCACAGATACGCAGTATTTT. Protein: CASSVGRGTDTQYF. The V and J genes are TRBV5-1 and TRBJ2-3; D perhaps matches TRBD2 (5 bases). Germline values: CDR1 SGHRS, CDR2 YFSETQ. The CDR3 consists of 14 residues. Trimming took 4 bases from V and 1 from J, leaving 10 bases between them. The full variable domain, rest sourced from reference TRBV5-1 and TRBJ2-3, is KAGVTQTPRYLIKTRGQQVTLSCSPISGHRSVSWYQQTPGQGLQFLFEYFSETQRNKGNFPGRFSGRQFSNSRSEMNVSTLELGDSALYLCASSVGRGTDTQYFGPGTRLTVL.

The chain uses TRBV7-9 and TRBJ1-5; D is uncertain. Between the trimmed V and J ends, which lost 1 base and 6 bases, there was a span of 10 bases. This CDR3 has 14 residues. The germline V gene has CDR1 SEHNR and CDR2 FQNEAQ (reference sequence). CDR3 nucleotide sequence: TGTGCCAGCAGCTTAGAGGCGGCGGGTCAGCCCCAGCATTTT. Protein sequence: CASSLEAAGQPQHF.

J is TRBJ2-7 and V is TRBV27, with 9 bases matching TRBD1. V was clipped by 4 bases and J by 5 bases; unmatched bases: 12. This CDR3 comprises 16 residues. CDR1 is MNHEY and CDR2 is SMNVEV in the germline V gene (reference sequence). CDR3 bases: TGTGCCAGCAGTTCACGTCCGGGACAGGGTACCCACGAGCAGTACTTC. It specifies CASSSRPGQGTHEQYF.

This clonotype has just a few counts. J is TRBJ1-4 and V is TRBV7-9; maybe TRBD1 (6 bases). This CDR3 is built from 10 residues. Trimming cost V 6 bases and J 12 bases, with 8 bases left between them. Per the germline V gene, CDR1 is SEHNR and CDR2 is FQNEAQ (reference sequence). CDR3 sequence: CASSRTELFF. CDR3 nucleotide sequence: TGTGCCAGCAGTCGGACAGAACTGTTTTTT.

The sample holds a few counts of this clonotype. This chain joins TRBV21-1 and TRBJ1-3. TRBV21-1 has pseudogene status. This CDR3 region has 17 residues. CDR3 loop: CASSKAIVDISGNTIYF. In DNA form, the CDR3 reads TGTGCCAGCAGCAAAGCGATAGTGGATATCTCTGGAAACACCATATATTTT.

This clonotype was seen only a few times. The chain links TRBV9 to TRBJ2-7; perhaps D is TRBD1 or TRBD2 (5 bases each). This CDR3 region has 13 residues. CDR1 and CDR2 (germline): SGDLS, YYNGEE. Trimming took off 4 bases at V and 7 bases at J, with 15 bases between the two ends. CDR3 region: CASSPGRQSEQYF. In DNA, the CDR3 is TGTGCCAGCAGCCCGGGGCGGCAGAGTGAGCAGTACTTC.

This clonotype was observed a few times. The rearrangement uses TRBV9 and TRBJ2-3, with TRBD2 identical over 13 bases. The CDR3 totals 16 residues. Germline V CDR1 and CDR2: SGDLS, YYNGEE. V lost 4 bases, J lost 2 bases, and 4 bases stayed unmatched. The CDR3 DNA sequence: TGTGCCAGCAGCCAGACTAGCGGGGGGTACACAGATACGCAGTATTTT. Amino acid sequence: CASSQTSGGYTDTQYF.

CDR3 bases: TGTGCCAGCTCACCACCCCCCCAACTTGGCGGGAGTTCAGATACGCAGTATTTT. This codes for CASSPPPQLGGSSDTQYF. This sequence joins TRBV18 and TRBJ2-3; 7 bases line up with TRBD2. With V trimmed by 0 bases and J by 4 bases, 13 bases remained unmatched. Looked up from germline, CDR1 is KGHSH and CDR2 is LQKENI. The CDR3 loop spans 18 amino acids. Looking up the rest from reference TRBV18 and TRBJ2-3 gives the full variable domain: NAGVMQNPRHLVRRRGQEARLRCSPMKGHSHVYWYRQLPEEGLKFMVYLQKENIIDESGMPKERFSAEFPKEGPSILRIQQVVRGDSAAYFCASSPPPQLGGSSDTQYFGPGTRLTVL.